The present T cell receptor (beta chain) was sequenced within a study of cytomegalovirus exposure and HLA in healthy donors. J was trimmed by 7 bases and V by 3 bases; bases with no gene match: 5. This CDR3 comprises 13 residues. A multiplex PCR was run with 60 Vbeta primers and 13 Jbeta primers. The repertoire was sequenced with immunoSEQ multiplex PCR; TCRdb's copy has only in-frame clones and lacks some. The sample gives approximately 140,000 clones, 84% of which show up once; approximately 2.4% is in the top ten. The clonotype was recovered from a man in his forties or fifties in good health and CMV-seronegative. This chain uses TRBV23-1 with TRBJ1-1; 7 bases match TRBD1. TRBV23-1 is an ORF; its function is uncertain. Sequencing used PBMCs. DNA of the CDR3: TGCGCCAGCAGTCAGGGACAGCCCGATGAAGCTTTCTTT. Its protein is CASSQGQPDEAFF.